The 13 T cell receptor beta chains given below trace back to one sample, sequenced in a study of T cell responses to AZD1222 COVID-19 vaccine. Profiled with immunoSEQ multiplex PCR; TCRdb holds only in-frame clones, not every one. The sample lists more than 95,000 clones, around nine tenths seen once, with just under 7.5% in the top ten. Sequenced here: peripheral blood, sampled on day 0 of AZD1222 vaccination. All receptors derive from an adult in good health.

The chain carries TRBV28 and TRBJ1-6; the D gene is possibly TRBD1 (5 bases). The CDR3 length is 16 residues. V lost 6 bases, J lost 0 bases, and 12 bases lay in between. Germline lookup yields CDR1 MDHEN and CDR2 SYDVKM. The CDR3 DNA reads TGTGCCAGCAGGACAGCGATGAGCTCCTATAATTCACCCCTCCACTTT. Its protein product is CASRTAMSSYNSPLHF.

The chain employs TRBV7-2 and TRBJ1-4; 7 bases are shared with TRBD1. CDR1 is SGHTA and CDR2 is FQGNSA in the germline V gene. Trimming cost V 3 bases and J 8 bases; bases outside gene matches: 12. This CDR3 comprises 16 residues. The CDR3 sequence: CASSLPTGVVGEKLFF. CDR3 bases: TGTGCCAGCAGCTTGCCAACAGGGGTAGTAGGAGAAAAACTGTTTTTT.

The chain couples TRBV18 to TRBJ2-1; D perhaps matches TRBD1 (5 bases). The CDR3 covers 15 residues. CDR1 and CDR2 from the germline V gene are KGHSH and LQKENI. Trimming removed 1 base from V and 7 bases from J, with 14 bases in between. DNA of the CDR3: TGTGCCAGCTCACCACTAAGGGGCTTCGGGAATGAGCAGTTCTTC. Protein sequence: CASSPLRGFGNEQFF.

J is TRBJ1-4 and V is TRBV6-2 or TRBV6-3; no firm D call. V dropped 5 bases and J dropped 8 bases, with 18 bases sitting between them. Per germline, CDR1 MNHEY and CDR2 SVGEGT. There are 15 residues in the CDR3. CDR3 nucleotide sequence: TGTGCCAGCAGTCAGGAGGGAGGTCGGAGCGAAAAACTGTTTTTT. The encoded protein is CASSQEGGRSEKLFF.

V gene TRBV11-3 combines with J gene TRBJ1-1; no clear D gene. This CDR3 is built from 13 residues. CDR1 is SGHNT, CDR2 YENEEA, per germline. Between the trimmed V and J ends, which lost 6 bases and 0 bases, there was a span of 8 bases. This CDR3 reads CASSVGLNTEAFF. DNA for the CDR3: TGTGCCAGCAGTGTGGGTCTGAACACTGAAGCTTTCTTT.

In its sample, this clone was seen once. V and J are TRBV21-1 and TRBJ1-2. TRBV21-1 is a known pseudogene. CDR3 length: 13 amino acids. The CDR3 region has the DNA TGTGCCAGCAGCAAAAGCGGCGGGCATGGCTACACCTTC. It is translated as CASSKSGGHGYTF.

This chain uses TRBV5-1 with TRBJ1-1; D remains unclear. V was clipped by 0 bases and J by 10 bases, with 13 bases between them. The CDR3 is made up of 13 amino acids. Per germline, CDR1 SGHRS and CDR2 YFSETQ. The chain's CDR3 is CASSLAGRSRAFF. The CDR3 DNA sequence: TGCGCCAGCAGCTTGGCTGGAAGGAGCCGAGCTTTCTTT.

CDR3 amino acids: CASSLGRAGVSNEQFF. The CDR3 coding sequence is TGCGCCAGCAGCTTGGGTCGCGCGGGAGTGAGTAATGAGCAGTTCTTC. The chain links TRBV5-1 to TRBJ2-1; the match to TRBD2 covers 7 bases. Germline CDR1 reads SGHRS; CDR2 reads YFSETQ. V trimming: 0 bases; J trimming: 7 bases; junction bases outside the gene matches: 10. The CDR3 is 16 amino acids.

This clone was recorded only once. This rearrangement joins TRBV15 to TRBJ2-5; D remains ambiguous. V lost 7 bases and J lost 2, with 14 bases in between. Germline CDR1 and CDR2: LNHNV and YYDKDF (reference sequence). The CDR3 is 14 residues long. The CDR3 region is CATNMFLGQETQYF. The CDR3 nucleotides are TGTGCCACCAACATGTTCCTGGGACAAGAGACCCAGTACTTC.

This clone was found once. The chain combines TRBV18 with TRBJ2-7; possibly TRBD1 for D (6 bases). V dropped 5 bases and J dropped 0 bases, with 11 bases sitting between them. The CDR3 length is 14 residues. In germline, CDR1 is KGHSH, CDR2 LQKENI. CDR3 in amino acids: CASSNDRNSYEQYF. In DNA, the CDR3 is TGTGCCAGCTCAAACGACAGGAACTCCTACGAGCAGTACTTC.

The chain uses TRBV4-3 and TRBJ1-5; no reliable D call. This CDR3 region has 14 residues. The ends were cut back, 0 bases at V and 4 bases at J, with 7 bases in the middle. Germline-derived CDR1 and CDR2 are LGHNA and YSLEER. The CDR3 DNA follows: TGCGCCAGCAGCCAAGACCGCTGGAATCAGCCCCAGCATTTT. Translation: CASSQDRWNQPQHF.

This chain joins TRBV5-1 and TRBJ2-7, with 9 bases lining up with TRBD2. Per the germline V gene, CDR1 is SGHRS and CDR2 is YFSETQ. There are 15 residues in the CDR3. V dropped 2 bases and J dropped 4; count of bases not matched to a gene: 7. The CDR3 reads CASSFVSGGQYEQYF. CDR3 coding DNA: TGCGCCAGCAGCTTCGTTAGCGGGGGACAATACGAGCAGTACTTC.

The J gene is TRBJ1-1, the V gene TRBV24-1; a weak D match, TRBD1 (5 bases). The CDR3 extends over 16 amino acids. The germline gives CDR1 KGHDR, CDR2 SFDVKD. V gave up 3 bases and J gave up 4 bases, with 17 bases separating them. The CDR3 coding sequence is TGTGCCACCAGTGATACCCGGACGTCCGGGGGCACTGAAGCTTTCTTT. This sequence encodes CATSDTRTSGGTEAFF.